This record covers a single TCR beta chain. Its target is unknown. This sample is part of a study of cytomegalovirus exposure and HLA in healthy donors. Study-level findings and limits: The authors considered a cluster of highly shared sequence variants likely to be a sequencing artifact. Analyses of presence and absence presupposed an approximately uniform sequencing depth across donors. Later analysis reportedly placed an Asian-associated ancestry cluster below the roughly 670-donor mean in N-insertions. Cytomegalovirus association was listed for approximately 150 TCR beta chains.

Germline-derived CDR1 and CDR2 are MNHNS and SASEGT. The CDR3 is 14 residues long. The ends were cut back, 4 bases at V and 5 bases at J, with 12 bases in the middle. With 60 Vbeta and 13 Jbeta primers, the PCR was carried out. Sequencing was performed with immunoSEQ multiplex PCR; in TCRdb, only in-frame clones are kept and a portion is missing. Here the sample spans 84,000 or so clones, around 85% being singletons. This clonotype originated in a human donor in good health. Specimen: PBMCs. This chain connects TRBV6-1 to TRBJ1-5; tentative D call: TRBD1 (6 bases). The CDR3 loop reads CASSATGQYQPQHF. The CDR3 coding sequence is TGTGCCAGCAGTGCAACAGGGCAGTATCAGCCCCAGCATTTT.